This T cell receptor (beta chain) came from a study of cytomegalovirus exposure and HLA in healthy donors. Primers: 60 Vbeta forward and 13 Jbeta reverse. The repertoire was sequenced with immunoSEQ multiplex PCR; TCRdb's copy has only in-frame clones and lacks some. The profile shows under 200,000 clones, roughly three quarters of them singletons. Trimming shortened V by 9 bases and J by 1 base, and 13 bases separated the two germline ends. CDR1 is MGHDK, CDR2 SYGVNS, per germline. This CDR3 contains 13 residues. Study-wide points: For most TCR sequences rarity was the rule, although some public TCRs occurred in many donors. An apparent linkage of common viral pathogens to several of the most significant clusters emerged in a later analysis.

Worth noting for this clone: No antigen is known for it.

The sequence derives from a woman aged 45-65 years in good health and CMV-seropositive. The material sequenced was PBMCs. The J gene is TRBJ2-7, the V gene TRBV25-1; D not certain. DNA for the CDR3: TGTGCCAGTGAACTGGGCGTTTCCTACGAGCAGTACTTC. It is translated as CASELGVSYEQYF.